This TCR beta chain was sequenced in a study of persistence of HIV-infected CD4 T cells. Whole-study results and caveats: The rare CMV-responding cells with HIV-1 proviruses were not separately TCR-sequenced.

Only one count was recorded for this clone. Its antigen is unidentified. Overlapping HIV-1 Gag 15-mer peptides at about 1 ug per peptide per mL were used. Sorting of responding CD4+ T cells relied on upregulated CD40 ligand together with CD69. These HIV-1-infected adults initiated suppressive ART in chronic infection. Stimulated PBMCs had first been depleted of CD8+ T cells. Sequencing used immunoSEQ version 4 in survey mode. Genomic DNA was diluted to 9 to 10 ng/uL, up to 1 ug per sample. Repertoires were generated with immunoSEQ multiplex PCR, while TCRdb's copy carries only in-frame clones and drops some. The sample yields 24,000 or so clones, roughly 70% seen once. With 0 bases clipped from V and 8 bases from J, the junction kept 2 bases outside the gene matches. Germline assignment: CDR1 SGHNT and CDR2 YYREEE (reference sequence). The CDR3 runs to 14 residues.

The specimen was CD4+ T cells sorted from PBMCs after approximately 19-hour stimulation, collected from a patient who received antiretroviral therapy. The receptor's source is an adult man with HIV who was CMV-seropositive. The gene calls are TRBV5-4 and TRBJ1-6; the match to TRBD1 covers 7 bases. The CDR3 loop reads CASSLGQGDSPLHF. The DNA of the CDR3 is TGTGCCAGCAGCTTGGGACAGGGTGATTCACCCCTCCACTTT. Variable domain in full (rest from reference TRBV5-4 and TRBJ1-6): ETGVTQSPTHLIKTRGQQVTLRCSSQSGHNTVSWYQQALGQGPQFIFQYYREEENGRGNFPPRFSGLQFPNYSSELNVNALELDDSALYLCASSLGQGDSPLHFGNGTRLTVT.